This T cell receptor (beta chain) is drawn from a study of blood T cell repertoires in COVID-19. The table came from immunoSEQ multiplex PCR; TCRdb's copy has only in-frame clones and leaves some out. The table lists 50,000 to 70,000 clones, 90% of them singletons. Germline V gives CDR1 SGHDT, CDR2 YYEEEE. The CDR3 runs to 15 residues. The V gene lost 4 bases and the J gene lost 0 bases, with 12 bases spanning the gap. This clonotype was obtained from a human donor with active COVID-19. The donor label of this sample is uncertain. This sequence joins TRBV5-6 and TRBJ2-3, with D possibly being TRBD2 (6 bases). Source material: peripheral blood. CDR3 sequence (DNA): TGTGCCAGCAGCCGGGAGAAGCTTAGCACAGATACGCAGTATTTT. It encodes CASSREKLSTDTQYF.